A single sample is the source of the 5 T cell receptor beta chains below, sequenced in a study of blood T cells in healthy people across ages. The authors ran a second PCR of about 6 to 11 cycles using a sample-barcoded 5' primer and a J-beta primer mix. In TCRdb, the 5' RACE reads were re-called with MiXCR into one record per CDR3 protein. The sample has hundreds of thousands of distinct CDR3 sequences; around 45% are singletons. The sample was blood. Source of these receptors: a man in his 60s in good health.

The gene calls are TRBV6-1 and TRBJ2-1, with 10 bases fitting TRBD2. Germline CDR1 is MNHNS and CDR2 is SASEGT. V was clipped by 2 bases and J by 7 bases; unmatched bases: 8. This CDR3 is 16 amino acids long. The CDR3 DNA reads as TGTGCCAGCAGTGAACTAGGGACTAGCGTTTGGAATGAGCAGTTCTTC. Encoded protein: CASSELGTSVWNEQFF.

The chain employs TRBV29-1 and TRBJ2-3; TRBD1 matches at 8 bases. This CDR3 has 13 residues. Germline CDR1 SQVTM, CDR2 ANQGSEA. V lost 6 bases to trimming and J lost 4 bases; unmatched junction nucleotides: 6. CDR3: CSVDETGADTQYF. CDR3 DNA sequence: TGCAGCGTCGACGAGACAGGGGCAGATACGCAGTATTTT.

The rearrangement joins TRBV9 to TRBJ2-5, with 7 bases identical to TRBD1. The J call could be wrong; TRBJ2-7 is a better fit for the DNA end. The CDR3 is 14 residues long. Germline values: CDR1 SGDLS, CDR2 YYNGEE. The CDR3 loop reads CASSVDRDPYEQYF. The CDR3 region has the DNA TGTGCCAGCAGCGTTGACAGGGACCCCTACGAGCAGTACTTC.

This clonotype was detected only a few times. The chain has TRBV20-1 and TRBJ2-5; 12 positions agree with TRBD2. This CDR3 is 14 amino acids long. Germline assignment: CDR1 DFQATT and CDR2 SNEGSKA (reference sequence). After removal of 6 bases from V and 5 bases from J, the junction contained 7 bases not matched to a gene. The CDR3 nucleotides are TGCAGTGCCTCGTGGACTAGCGGGGTGGAGACCCAGTACTTC. Amino acids: CSASWTSGVETQYF.

The chain uses TRBV3-1 and TRBJ2-3; no reliable D call. The V gene lost 2 bases and the J gene lost 2 bases, with 5 bases spanning the gap. This CDR3 region has 13 residues. CDR1 and CDR2 from the germline V gene are LGHDT and YNNKEL (reference sequence). CDR3 nucleotide sequence: TGTGCCAGCAGCCAATGGTACACAGATACGCAGTATTTT. Its translation: CASSQWYTDTQYF.